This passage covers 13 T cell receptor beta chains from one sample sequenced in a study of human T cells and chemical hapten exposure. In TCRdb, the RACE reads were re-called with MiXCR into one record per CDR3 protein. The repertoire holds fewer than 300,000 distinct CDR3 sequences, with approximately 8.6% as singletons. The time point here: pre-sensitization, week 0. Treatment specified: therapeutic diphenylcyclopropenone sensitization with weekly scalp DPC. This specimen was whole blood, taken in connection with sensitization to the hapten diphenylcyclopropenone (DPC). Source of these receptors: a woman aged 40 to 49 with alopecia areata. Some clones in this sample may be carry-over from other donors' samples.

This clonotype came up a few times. The CDR3 protein is CASAYAGSPSLEQYF. CDR3 nucleotide sequence: TGCGCCAGCGCCTATGCCGGGAGCCCCTCCCTCGAGCAGTACTTC. The V and J genes are TRBV4-1 and TRBJ2-7, with D possibly being TRBD2 (6 bases). The CDR3 sequence is 15 residues long. Per the germline V gene, CDR1 is MGHRA and CDR2 is YSYEKL. Trimming left V 8 bases short and J 6 bases short, with 23 bases between.

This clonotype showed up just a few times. In DNA, the CDR3 is TGCAGCGTCAGATCGCGGGACGAGCAGTACTTC. This codes for CSVRSRDEQYF. The V call is TRBV29-1, the J call TRBJ2-7, with D tentatively TRBD2 (5 bases). CDR1 is SQVTM, CDR2 ANQGSEA, per germline. V was pared by 6 bases and J by 5 bases, with 11 bases between. The CDR3 runs to 11 residues.

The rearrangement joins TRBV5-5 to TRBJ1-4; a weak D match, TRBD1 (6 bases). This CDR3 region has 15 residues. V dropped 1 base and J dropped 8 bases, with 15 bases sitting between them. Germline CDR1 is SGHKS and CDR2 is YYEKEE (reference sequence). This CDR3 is CASSLLDSHGEKLFF. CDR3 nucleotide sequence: TGTGCCAGCAGCTTGTTGGACAGCCACGGAGAAAAACTGTTTTTT.

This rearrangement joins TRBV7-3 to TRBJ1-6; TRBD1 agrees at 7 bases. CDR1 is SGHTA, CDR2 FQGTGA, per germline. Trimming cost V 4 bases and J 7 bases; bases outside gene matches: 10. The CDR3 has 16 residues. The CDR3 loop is CASSSSPQGKNSPLHF. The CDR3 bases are TGTGCCAGCAGCTCATCACCACAGGGGAAAAATTCACCCCTCCACTTT.

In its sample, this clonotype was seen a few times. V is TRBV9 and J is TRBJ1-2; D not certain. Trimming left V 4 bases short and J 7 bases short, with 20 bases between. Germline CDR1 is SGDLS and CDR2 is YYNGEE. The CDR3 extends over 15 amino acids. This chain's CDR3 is CASSPGFGTLRGYTF. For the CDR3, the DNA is TGTGCCAGCAGCCCCGGTTTTGGCACTCTACGTGGCTACACCTTC.

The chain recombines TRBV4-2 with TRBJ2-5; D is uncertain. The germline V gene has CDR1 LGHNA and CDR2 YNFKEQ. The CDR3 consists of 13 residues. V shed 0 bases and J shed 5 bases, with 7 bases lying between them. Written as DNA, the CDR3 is TGTGCCAGCAGCCAAGATGTTGAGGAGACCCAGTACTTC. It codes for CASSQDVEETQYF.

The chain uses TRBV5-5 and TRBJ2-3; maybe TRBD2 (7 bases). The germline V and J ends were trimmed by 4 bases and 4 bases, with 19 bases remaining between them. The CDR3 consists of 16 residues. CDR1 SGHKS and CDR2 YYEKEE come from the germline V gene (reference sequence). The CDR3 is CASSQGSGIRPDTQYF. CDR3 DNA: TGTGCCAGCAGCCAGGGGAGCGGGATAAGACCAGATACGCAGTATTTT.

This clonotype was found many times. CDR3 region: CASTLHPQETQYF. CDR3 coding DNA: TGTGCCAGCACCCTCCATCCCCAAGAGACCCAGTACTTC. The V and J genes are TRBV7-9 and TRBJ2-5; D is ambiguous. With 7 bases removed from V and 1 base from J, the gap between germline ends came to 10 bases. There are 13 residues in the CDR3. Germline CDR1 SEHNR, CDR2 FQNEAQ (reference sequence).

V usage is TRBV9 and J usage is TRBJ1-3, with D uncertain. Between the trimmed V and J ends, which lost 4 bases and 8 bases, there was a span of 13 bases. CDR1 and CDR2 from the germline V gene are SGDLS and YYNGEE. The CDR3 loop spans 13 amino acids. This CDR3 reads CASSPRYLDTIYF. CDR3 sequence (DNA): TGTGCCAGCAGCCCCCGTTACCTAGACACCATATATTTT.

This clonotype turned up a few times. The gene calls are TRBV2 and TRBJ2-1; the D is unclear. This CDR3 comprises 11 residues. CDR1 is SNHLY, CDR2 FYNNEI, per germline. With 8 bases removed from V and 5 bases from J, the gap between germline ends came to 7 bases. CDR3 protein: CASGFHNEQFF. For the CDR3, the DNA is TGTGCCAGCGGATTCCACAATGAGCAGTTCTTC.

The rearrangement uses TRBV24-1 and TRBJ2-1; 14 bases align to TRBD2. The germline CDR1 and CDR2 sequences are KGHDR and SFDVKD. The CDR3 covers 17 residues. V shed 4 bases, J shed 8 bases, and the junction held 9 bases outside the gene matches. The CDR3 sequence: CATSETGTSGRVDEQFF. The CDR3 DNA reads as TGTGCCACCAGTGAAACCGGGACTAGCGGGAGAGTGGATGAGCAGTTCTTC.

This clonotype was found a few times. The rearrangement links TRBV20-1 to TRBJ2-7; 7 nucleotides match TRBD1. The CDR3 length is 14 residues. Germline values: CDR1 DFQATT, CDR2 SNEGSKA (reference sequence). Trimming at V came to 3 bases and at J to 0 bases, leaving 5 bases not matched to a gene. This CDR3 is CSASRGTDSYEQYF. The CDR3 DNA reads TGCAGTGCTAGTAGGGGGACAGACTCCTACGAGCAGTACTTC.

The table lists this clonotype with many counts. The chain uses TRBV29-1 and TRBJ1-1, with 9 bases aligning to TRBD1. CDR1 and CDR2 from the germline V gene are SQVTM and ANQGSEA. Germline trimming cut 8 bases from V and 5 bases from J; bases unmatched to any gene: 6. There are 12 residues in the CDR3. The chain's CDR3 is CSWDRVGTEAFF. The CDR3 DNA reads TGCAGCTGGGACAGGGTAGGAACTGAAGCTTTCTTT.